This TCR beta chain was observed in a study of T-cell reconstitution after alpha-beta-depleted transplantation in children. This clonotype was detected a few times. Its cognate antigen is unknown. General observations from the study: Day-60 TCRbeta diversity that was high in some patients was derived from surviving recipient T cells and thymic progenitors. Fresh T-cell production supplied most of the T-cell counts and diversity seen one year after transplant. After transplant, at about two months, alpha-beta T cells were reportedly derived from several hundred expanded graft clones.

TCRbeta library construction was performed incorporating unique molecular identifiers. TCRdb used MiXCR to reprocess the PCR reads, holding one entry per CDR3 protein. The sample includes 130,000 to 150,000 distinct CDR3 sequences, more than 8% seen only once; the top ten take around 18%. The specimen comprised PBMCs, mostly from graft donor cells, sampled 180 days after TCRalphabeta/CD19-depleted stem cell transplant. This sequence was found in a female patient between 2 and 15 years old who had a stem cell transplant for congenital amegakaryocytic thrombocytopenia, so the T cells may come from the graft donor.

CDR3 loop: CASSFDGRGTDTQYF. CDR3 nucleotide sequence: TGTGCCAGCAGTTTTGACGGGAGGGGCACAGATACGCAGTATTTT. V usage is TRBV28 and J usage is TRBJ2-3, with 8 bases that match TRBD2. J gave up 1 base and V 3 bases, and 3 bases lay outside the gene matches. The length of the CDR3 is 15 residues. Germline CDR1 reads MDHEN; CDR2 reads SYDVKM.